Listed below are T cell receptor beta chains from one sample, sequenced in a study of shared clonotypes between healthy human individuals. Method: immunoSEQ multiplex PCR; TCRdb's copy keeps in-frame clones and lacks some. This sample has hundreds of thousands of clones; over 90% occur once, and the top ten carry about 25%. Sample: naive CD8+ T cells sorted from blood. These receptors were collected from a young man in good health. The CDR3 runs from the conserved cysteine through the conserved F or W. D genes are given only for firm matches. Clone size is stated in some rows and not others, as once, few, many or a class when expanded.

j_call d_call clone_size v_call cdr3_nt cdr3_aa
TRBJ1-5 NA NA TRBV7-9 TGTGCCAGCTCACCCGGGCGGGAGAGCAATCAGCCCCAGCATTTT CASSPGRESNQPQHF
TRBJ2-2 TRBD2 NA TRBV7-8 TGTGCCAGCAGCTTTTCAGCGGGAGGGCCAAACACCGGGGAGCTGTTTTTT CASSFSAGGPNTGELFF
TRBJ2-7 NA NA TRBV7-9 TGTGCCAGCAGCCATCCAAGACGGGGCCAGCCGAACCCTTACGAGCAGTACTTC CASSHPRRGQPNPYEQYF
TRBJ2-7 NA NA TRBV7-9 TGTGCCAGCAGCTTAGTAGACGGCCCCGCCTACGAGCAGTACTTC CASSLVDGPAYEQYF
TRBJ2-1 NA NA TRBV6-1 TGTGCCAGCCGTATTTCTTGGGTCAGAGACAATGAGCAGTTCTTC CASRISWVRDNEQFF
TRBJ1-1 NA NA TRBV7-9 TGTGCCAGCAGCTTAGCGGATTTGGTGTCGGGCACTGAAGCTTTCTTT CASSLADLVSGTEAFF
TRBJ1-2 NA NA TRBV7-9 TGTGCCAGCAGCTTAGGGGACGGGGGGAACTATGGCTACACCTTC CASSLGDGGNYGYTF
TRBJ2-5 NA NA TRBV7-3 TGTGCCAGCAGCTTCCTCGCAGCCCGTGAGACCCAGTACTTC CASSFLAARETQYF
TRBJ2-3 NA once TRBV4-1 TGCGCCAGCAGCCAAGCCCCGACCAGCACAGATACGCAGTATTTT CASSQAPTSTDTQYF
TRBJ2-7 TRBD1 once TRBV5-1 TGCGCCAGCAGCCAAGGGACAGGGGGCGCTTACGAGCAGTACTTC CASSQGTGGAYEQYF
TRBJ2-3 TRBD2 NA TRBV18 TGTGCCAGCCCGGGGCTAGCGGACACAGATACGCAGTATTTT CASPGLADTDTQYF
TRBJ1-1 NA NA TRBV5-1 TGCGCCAGTCGCCTTTCGGGCTTGGAGAACACTGAAGCTTTCTTT CASRLSGLENTEAFF
TRBJ2-7 TRBD2 NA TRBV10-2 TGCGCCAGCAGTGAAACGGGCGGGAGGGCTTCCTACGAGCAGTACTTC CASSETGGRASYEQYF
TRBJ2-1 TRBD2 NA TRBV5-1 TGCGCCAGCAGCTCACCCACTAGCGGGGTCGATGAGCAGTTCTTC CASSSPTSGVDEQFF
TRBJ1-5 NA once TRBV7-9 TGTGCCAGCAGCTTAGTAGGTCAAGGCCATCAGCCCCAGCATTTT CASSLVGQGHQPQHF
TRBJ2-7 TRBD2 NA TRBV7-2 TGTGCCAGCAGCCCTATCCCGGAGCGGGAGAGATACGAGCAGTACTTC CASSPIPERERYEQYF
TRBJ2-7 NA NA TRBV29-1 TGCAGCGTTGTAGCGGTATTCTCCTACGAGCAGTACTTC CSVVAVFSYEQYF
TRBJ2-2 NA NA TRBV7-6 TGTGCCAGCAGCTTATTACAGATCACCGGGGAGCTGTTTTTT CASSLLQITGELFF
TRBJ2-1 NA once TRBV27 TGTGCCAGCAGTCAGCAGTCCTACAATGAGCAGTTCTTC CASSQQSYNEQFF
TRBJ2-7 NA once TRBV29-1 TGCAGCGTTGTGGTCTACTCTCGCGAGCAGTACTTC CSVVVYSREQYF
TRBJ1-5 NA NA TRBV15 TGTGCCACCAGCAGAGATAGAGGGGGGGGCAATCAGCCCCAGCATTTT CATSRDRGGGNQPQHF
TRBJ1-1 NA NA TRBV5-1 TGCGCCAGCAGCCCAAACGCAGGGGCCTTGAACACTGAAGCTTTCTTT CASSPNAGALNTEAFF
TRBJ1-4 NA once TRBV29-1 TGCAGCGTTGAAGCAGGGCATGAAAAACTGTTTTTT CSVEAGHEKLFF
TRBJ2-1 TRBD2 NA TRBV7-8 TGTGCCAGCAGGAAGACTAGCGGGAGGGCCCATGAGCAGTTCTTC CASRKTSGRAHEQFF
TRBJ2-1 TRBD2 once TRBV19 TGTGCCAGTAATACCCCACCTTTTAGCGGGAGAGGCAATGAGCAGTTCTTC CASNTPPFSGRGNEQFF
TRBJ2-7 TRBD1 NA TRBV7-9 TGTGCCAGCGGTATCGAGGGACAGGGAATTTACGAGCAGTACTTC CASGIEGQGIYEQYF
TRBJ2-3 NA NA TRBV7-9 TGTGCCAGCAGCGATACGGAAAAGGTTACGCAGTATTTT CASSDTEKVTQYF
TRBJ1-4 NA NA TRBV7-2 TGTGCCAGCAGCTTAACGGAGACCCTTAATGAAAAACTGTTTTTT CASSLTETLNEKLFF
TRBJ2-2 NA NA TRBV9 TGTGCCAGCAGCTTCGGGATTAACACCGGGGAGCTGTTTTTT CASSFGINTGELFF
TRBJ2-1 NA NA TRBV7-9 TGTGCCAGCAGTCCCACAGGGAGGGGAACCTACAATGAGCAGTTCTTC CASSPTGRGTYNEQFF
TRBJ1-2 NA NA TRBV21-1 TGTGCCAGCAGCCCCCAGGCAGAGGGCTATGGCTACACCTTC CASSPQAEGYGYTF
TRBJ2-7 TRBD2 NA TRBV7-9 TGTGCCAGCAGCGACAAAGGCGGGGGTAAGGAAACCTACGAGCAGTACTTC CASSDKGGGKETYEQYF
TRBJ2-5 TRBD2 NA TRBV4-1 TGCGCCAGCAGCCACCTCGGACTAGCGGGAGTAGAGACCCAGTACTTC CASSHLGLAGVETQYF
TRBJ2-7 NA NA TRBV5-6 TGTGCCAGCAGCTCTCTCCGGGTCTCCTACGAGCAGTACTTC CASSSLRVSYEQYF
TRBJ2-7 NA NA TRBV13 TGTGCCAGCAGCTTAGAGGTGGCTAGCGCGGACGAGCAGTACTTC CASSLEVASADEQYF
TRBJ2-7 TRBD1 once TRBV29-1 TGCAGCGTTGAAGAGAGGGACAGCCCCTACGAGCAGTACTTC CSVEERDSPYEQYF
TRBJ2-7 NA NA TRBV7-9 TGTGCCAGCAGCCACACCAGGGATTACGAGCAGTACTTC CASSHTRDYEQYF
TRBJ2-7 NA NA TRBV5-1 TGCGCCAGCAGCTTCAGGGGCGGGTACGAGCAGTACTTC CASSFRGGYEQYF
TRBJ1-2 NA NA TRBV7-2 TGTGCCAGCAGCTTGTCCAGAAGCGAAATACCCTATGGCTACACCTTC CASSLSRSEIPYGYTF
TRBJ2-7 TRBD1 NA TRBV5-1 TGCGCCAGCAGCCTCGGGACAGGGACCTACGAGCAGTACTTC CASSLGTGTYEQYF
TRBJ2-7 NA NA TRBV2 TGTGCCAGCAAAGGGTATTGGCCCGAGCAGTACTTC CASKGYWPEQYF
TRBJ2-1 NA NA TRBV7-2 TGTGCCAGCAGCACCCGGGACACCTACAATGAGCAGTTCTTC CASSTRDTYNEQFF
TRBJ2-3 NA NA TRBV5-4 TGTGCCAGCAGCTTGTCGGCAGGAACCAGCACAGATACGCAGTATTTT CASSLSAGTSTDTQYF
TRBJ2-1 TRBD2 once TRBV27 TGTGCCAGCAGCCTAGGGACTAGCGGGTTCCATGAGCAGTTCTTC CASSLGTSGFHEQFF
TRBJ2-3 NA many TRBV27 TGTGCCAGCAGTCCTAACACAGATACGCAGTATTTT CASSPNTDTQYF
TRBJ2-4 TRBD1 NA TRBV28 TGTGCCAGCATTGGTTCAGCACAGGGGGACATTCAGTACTTC CASIGSAQGDIQYF
TRBJ2-5 TRBD1 NA TRBV7-2 TGTGCCAGCAGCGACTACAGGGGGCGGCAAGAGACCCAGTACTTC CASSDYRGRQETQYF
TRBJ2-7 NA NA TRBV6-6 TGTGCCAGCAGTTACTCAGAGTGGGGGGAGGTGTACTTC CASSYSEWGEVYF
TRBJ2-7 NA NA TRBV27 TGTGCCAGCAGTTTCTTACGGGAATCCTACGAGCAGTACTTC CASSFLRESYEQYF
TRBJ2-7 NA many TRBV2 TGTGCCAGCAGTGAATCGGGTGAGCAGTACTTC CASSESGEQYF
TRBJ2-7 TRBD2 NA TRBV5-8 TGTGCCAGCAGTAATATAGCGGGAGAGCCGCTGGGGGAGCAGTACTTC CASSNIAGEPLGEQYF
TRBJ1-1 NA NA TRBV4-3 TGCGCCAGCAGCCAAGCAGGGGATGGCACTGAAGCTTTCTTT CASSQAGDGTEAFF
TRBJ2-1 NA NA TRBV28 TGTGCCAGCAGGACTCAAAGACAGTTGAGCTCCTACAATGAGCAGTTCTTC CASRTQRQLSSYNEQFF
TRBJ2-7 NA NA TRBV29-1 TGCAGTATGACTACAGGGCACGAGCAGTACTTC CSMTTGHEQYF
TRBJ2-1 TRBD1 NA TRBV27 TGTGCCAGCAGTCCTCGGGACAGGGGGCTCACTAATGAGCAGTTCTTC CASSPRDRGLTNEQFF
TRBJ2-1 NA NA TRBV27 TGTGCCTGCGAGGGCCGGTATAATGAGCAGTTCTTC CACEGRYNEQFF
TRBJ2-1 NA NA TRBV27 TGTGCCAGCAGTTCCTTAATCGGGACCCAACGACAGTTCTTC CASSSLIGTQRQFF
TRBJ1-1 NA NA TRBV6-1 TGTGCCAGCAGTGAATGGGGAGGGGATGTGAACACTGAAGCTTTCTTT CASSEWGGDVNTEAFF
TRBJ1-5 TRBD1 NA TRBV20-1 TGCAGTGCTTGGGACAGAACCCAGCATTTT CSAWDRTQHF
TRBJ2-3 NA NA TRBV7-9 TGTGCCAGCAGCCCACCGACGGGCACAGATACGCAGTATTTT CASSPPTGTDTQYF